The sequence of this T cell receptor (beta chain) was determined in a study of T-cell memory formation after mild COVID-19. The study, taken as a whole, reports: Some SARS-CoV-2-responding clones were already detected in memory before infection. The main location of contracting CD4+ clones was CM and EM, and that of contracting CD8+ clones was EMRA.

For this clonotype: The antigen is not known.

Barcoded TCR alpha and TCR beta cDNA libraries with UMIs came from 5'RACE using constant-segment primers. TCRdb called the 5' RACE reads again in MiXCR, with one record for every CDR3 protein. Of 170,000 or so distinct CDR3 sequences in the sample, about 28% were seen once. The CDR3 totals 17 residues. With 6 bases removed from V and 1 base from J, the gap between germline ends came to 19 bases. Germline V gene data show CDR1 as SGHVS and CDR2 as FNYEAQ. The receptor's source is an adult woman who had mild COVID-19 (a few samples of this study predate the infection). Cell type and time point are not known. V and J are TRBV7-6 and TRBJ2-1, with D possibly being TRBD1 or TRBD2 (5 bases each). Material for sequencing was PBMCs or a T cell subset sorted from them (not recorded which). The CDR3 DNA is TGTGCCAGCAGTCCGAGCGCCGGGACGGGATCCTACAATGAGCAGTTCTTC. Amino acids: CASSPSAGTGSYNEQFF.